This TCR beta chain was documented in a study of T-cell memory formation after mild COVID-19. Study-wide results and caveats: Day 15 to 85 contractors were CD4/CD8 balanced; later expanders leaned CD4+.

Details on this clonotype: Its antigen is undetermined.

A single record per CDR3 protein comes from TCRdb applying MiXCR to the 5' RACE reads. The table lists about 110,000 distinct CDR3 sequences, approximately 15% of them singletons. The CDR3 runs 12 residues. The ends were cut back, 1 base at V and 10 bases at J, with 10 bases in the middle. V is TRBV12-3 or TRBV12-4 and J is TRBJ2-5; D gene unclear. This sequence originates from a man younger than 35 who had mild COVID-19 (a few samples of this study predate the infection). Cell type and time point are not known. Material for sequencing was PBMCs or a T cell subset sorted from them (not recorded which). This CDR3 reads CASSLGQLYQYF. As DNA, the CDR3 is TGTGCCAGCAGTTTAGGGCAGCTATACCAGTACTTC.